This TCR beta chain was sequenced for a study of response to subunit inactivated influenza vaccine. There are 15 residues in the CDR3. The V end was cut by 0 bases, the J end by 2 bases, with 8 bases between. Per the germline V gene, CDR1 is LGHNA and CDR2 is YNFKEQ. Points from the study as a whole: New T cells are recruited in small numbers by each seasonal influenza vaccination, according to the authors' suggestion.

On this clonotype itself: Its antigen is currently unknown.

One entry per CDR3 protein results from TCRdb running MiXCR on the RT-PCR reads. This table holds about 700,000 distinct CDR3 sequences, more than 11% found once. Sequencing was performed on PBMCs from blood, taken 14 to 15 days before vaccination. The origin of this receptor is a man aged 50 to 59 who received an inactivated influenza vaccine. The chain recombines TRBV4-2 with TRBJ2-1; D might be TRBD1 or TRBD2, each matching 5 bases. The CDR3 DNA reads TGTGCCAGCAGCCAAGATTGGGACCCCTACAATGAGCAGTTCTTC. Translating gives CASSQDWDPYNEQFF.